Below, 27 T cell receptor beta chains from the same sample are listed, as sequenced in a study of beta chain features in type 1 diabetes. Reverse transcribing all isolated RNA meant expressed TCRB transcripts were sequenced. The protocol was immunoSEQ multiplex PCR, while the TCRdb copy is restricted to in-frame clones and leaves out a portion. The table shows fewer than 200,000 clones, with about 13% occurring only once. The sequencing input was central memory CD4+ T cells from blood. Receptor source: a woman younger than 30 in good health.

The sample holds a few counts of this clone. The chain recombines TRBV5-4 with TRBJ1-5; D is possibly TRBD1 (6 bases). The germline CDR1 and CDR2 sequences are SGHNT and YYREEE (reference sequence). The CDR3 consists of 16 residues. V was trimmed by 1 base and J by 4 bases, leaving 15 bases between them. CDR3 amino acids: CASSLNGQNLNQPQHF. CDR3 DNA sequence: TGTGCCAGCAGCTTGAACGGACAGAATCTAAATCAGCCCCAGCATTTT.

The sample holds a few counts of this clone. Other DNA sequences in the sample encode the same CDR3. The gene calls are TRBV18 and TRBJ2-3; D may be TRBD2 (6 bases). The CDR3 runs 15 residues. From germline, CDR1 is KGHSH and CDR2 LQKENI. V lost 3 bases, J lost 0 bases, and 10 bases lay in between. CDR3 in amino acids: CASSPDYLSTDTQYF. DNA of the CDR3: TGTGCCAGCTCACCGGACTACCTTAGCACAGATACGCAGTATTTT.

This clone was counted only a few times. The rearrangement uses TRBV6-5 and TRBJ2-1, with 9 bases matching TRBD1. Germline V gene data show CDR1 as MNHEY and CDR2 as SVGAGI. V gave up 0 bases and J gave up 10 bases; unmatched junction bases: 10. CDR3 size: 16 residues. The CDR3 sequence is CASSYSRGTGFTEQFF. CDR3 coding DNA: TGTGCCAGCAGTTACTCGAGGGGGACAGGGTTTACGGAGCAGTTCTTC.

This chain connects TRBV9 to TRBJ1-2, with TRBD1 matching 11 bases. V trimming: 7 bases; J trimming: 8 bases; junction bases outside the gene matches: 4. CDR3 length equals 12 residues. Germline values: CDR1 SGDLS, CDR2 YYNGEE. This chain's CDR3 is CASWGQGDGYTF. As DNA, the CDR3 is TGTGCCAGCTGGGGACAGGGGGACGGCTACACCTTC.

The table lists this clone with a few counts. CDR3 bases: TGTGCCAGCAGTATGGGGGGGGGCACCAATCAGCCCCAGCATTTT. Translated, it gives CASSMGGGTNQPQHF. V and J are TRBV11-2 and TRBJ1-5; D may be TRBD1 (6 bases). Looked up from germline, CDR1 is SGHAT and CDR2 is FQNNGV. This CDR3 is 15 amino acids long. The germline V and J ends were trimmed by 6 bases and 3 bases, with 15 bases remaining between them.

The chain uses TRBV27 and TRBJ2-7, with D maybe TRBD2 (6 bases). Deletions cut 6 bases from V and 5 bases from J, with 14 bases between. CDR1 is MNHEY, CDR2 SMNVEV, per germline (reference sequence). The CDR3 has 13 residues. The CDR3 loop is CASSPRLVDEQYF. CDR3 in DNA: TGTGCCAGCAGCCCCCGACTAGTCGACGAGCAGTACTTC.

This chain uses TRBV7-8 with TRBJ2-1; a weak D match, TRBD2 (5 bases). The germline CDR1 and CDR2 sequences are SGHVS and FQNEAQ. The CDR3 is 14 amino acids. V lost 6 bases and J lost 2, with 11 bases in between. DNA of the CDR3: TGTGCCAGCAGGGAATCCGGGACCTACAATGAGCAGTTCTTC. It translates to CASRESGTYNEQFF.

This rearrangement joins TRBV2 to TRBJ2-2, with 7 nucleotides matching TRBD1. From germline, CDR1 is SNHLY and CDR2 FYNNEI. The CDR3 is 16 residues long. V gave up 6 bases and J gave up 1 base; unmatched junction bases: 8. CDR3 amino acids: CASSSQGVENTGELFF. The DNA of the CDR3 is TGTGCCAGCAGCAGCCAGGGGGTAGAGAACACCGGGGAGCTGTTTTTT.

This clone has a handful of counts. V and J are TRBV29-1 and TRBJ2-1; 7 nucleotides align to TRBD1. V dropped 7 bases and J dropped 9; count of bases not matched to a gene: 15. The CDR3 covers 14 residues. Germline-derived CDR1 and CDR2 are SQVTM and ANQGSEA. The DNA for the CDR3 is TGCAGCGCTAGGGACAGCCCGAACTTAGGTGAGCAGTTCTTC. Translation: CSARDSPNLGEQFF.

The chain couples TRBV5-1 to TRBJ2-2, with D tentatively TRBD1 (6 bases). V was cut by 3 bases and J by 6 bases, with 15 bases left in between. Germline loops: CDR1 SGHRS, CDR2 YFSETQ. This CDR3 is 15 amino acids long. The CDR3 DNA reads TGCGCCAGCAGCTCACGGGACAACGGGGCCGGGGAGCTGTTTTTT. It codes for CASSSRDNGAGELFF.

The chain combines TRBV9 with TRBJ2-1; 9 bases agree with TRBD1. This CDR3 is 16 amino acids long. Trimming at V came to 3 bases and at J to 2 bases, leaving 6 bases not matched to a gene. The germline V gene encodes CDR1 SGDLS and CDR2 YYNGEE. The CDR3 DNA is TGTGCCAGCAGCGGTTTCCGGGACAGGGCCTACAATGAGCAGTTCTTC. It is translated as CASSGFRDRAYNEQFF.

The chain links TRBV28 to TRBJ2-6; D is unresolved. V was cut by 2 bases and J by 1 base, with 6 bases left in between. The germline CDR1 and CDR2 sequences are MDHEN and SYDVKM. The CDR3 spans 15 residues. In DNA, the CDR3 is TGTGCCAGCAGTTTAGTAAATTCTGGGGCCAACGTCCTGACTTTC. It encodes CASSLVNSGANVLTF.

The chain carries TRBV11-2 and TRBJ1-4; the match to TRBD1 covers 7 bases. Germline assignment: CDR1 SGHAT and CDR2 FQNNGV. V lost 5 bases to trimming and J lost 5 bases; unmatched junction nucleotides: 5. The CDR3 spans 14 residues. As DNA, the CDR3 is TGTGCCAGCAGCATGGACAGGAGGAATGAAAAACTGTTTTTT. It codes for CASSMDRRNEKLFF. Complete variable domain (other parts from reference TRBV11-2 and TRBJ1-4): EAGVAQSPRYKIIEKRQSVAFWCNPISGHATLYWYQQILGQGPKLLIQFQNNGVVDDSQLPKDRFSAERLKGVDSTLKIQPAKLEDSAVYLCASSMDRRNEKLFFGSGTQLSVL.

A few counts support this clone. The chain has TRBV5-1 and TRBJ2-7; D may be TRBD1 (6 bases). The V and J ends lost 4 bases and 3 bases respectively, with 17 bases between them. The CDR3 is 15 residues long. CDR1 is SGHRS and CDR2 is YFSETQ in the germline V gene. DNA of the CDR3: TGCGCCAGCAGCGACGGACAGCCGGGTCACTACGAGCAGTACTTC. Translation: CASSDGQPGHYEQYF.

The genes are TRBV7-8 and TRBJ2-5, with 7 bases fitting TRBD1. CDR3 length: 17 residues. The V gene end was trimmed by 0 bases and the J gene end by 6 bases; junction bases not matched to a gene: 13. The germline CDR1 and CDR2 sequences are SGHVS and FQNEAQ. The CDR3 region is CASSLAPQGVRRQTQYF. CDR3 coding DNA: TGTGCCAGCAGCTTAGCCCCCCAGGGGGTCAGGCGACAGACCCAGTACTTC.

This clone was recorded at least ten times. The rearrangement uses TRBV27 and TRBJ1-4; D perhaps matches TRBD1 (6 bases). The CDR3 has 13 residues. The germline gives CDR1 MNHEY, CDR2 SMNVEV (reference sequence). The V end lost 5 bases, the J end lost 8 bases, and 12 bases lay between the germline ends. The CDR3 coding sequence is TGTGCCAGCAGTCACAGGGTAGGGGAAAAACTGTTTTTT. Its protein product is CASSHRVGEKLFF.

This clone showed up just a few times. The chain employs TRBV30 and TRBJ2-1; TRBD2 might be the D (6 bases). V was cut by 3 bases and J by 10 bases, with 10 bases left in between. Per the germline V gene, CDR1 is GTSNPN and CDR2 is SVGIG (reference sequence). CDR3 length: 11 amino acids. This chain's CDR3 is CAWRTGREQFF. For the CDR3, the DNA is TGTGCCTGGAGGACGGGGAGGGAGCAGTTCTTC.

This clone was seen at least ten times. The chain carries TRBV30 and TRBJ1-5, with D possibly being TRBD1 (5 bases). Looked up from germline, CDR1 is GTSNPN and CDR2 is SVGIG (reference sequence). There are 13 residues in the CDR3. V was pared by 4 bases and J by 4 bases, with 11 bases between. DNA of the CDR3: TGTGCCTGGACCCCCGGGGGAAATCAGCCCCAGCATTTT. It yields the protein CAWTPGGNQPQHF.

Comments on this clone: A read error may be the cause here, since a much bigger clone is one base away. Within the sample, other DNA sequences also encode this same CDR3. The genes are TRBV4-1 and TRBJ2-5; TRBD2 matches at 10 bases. V lost 1 base, J lost 2 bases, and 4 bases stayed unmatched. The CDR3 loop spans 16 amino acids. CDR1 and CDR2 (germline): MGHRA, YSYEKL. The CDR3 DNA is TGCGCCAGCAGCCAAGCTCTAGCGGGAGAGCAAGAGACCCAGTACTTC. Its protein is CASSQALAGEQETQYF.

The sample holds many counts of this clone. This chain links TRBV7-2 with TRBJ2-1; 7 bases are shared with TRBD2. V shed 2 bases and J 3 bases; nucleotides not matched to a gene: 4. This CDR3 has 15 amino acids. The germline V gene has CDR1 SGHTA and CDR2 FQGNSA. Here the CDR3 reads CASSLSGDLYNEQFF. As DNA, the CDR3 is TGTGCCAGCAGCTTAAGCGGGGACCTCTACAATGAGCAGTTCTTC.

The chain carries TRBV5-1 and TRBJ1-4, with D tentatively TRBD1 (6 bases). The ends were cut back, 2 bases at V and 7 bases at J, with 18 bases in the middle. Germline CDR1 SGHRS, CDR2 YFSETQ. The CDR3 has 16 amino acids. Here the CDR3 DNA reads TGCGCCAGCAGCTTTCGTGACGGGACATCGGGTGAAAAACTGTTTTTT. It is translated as CASSFRDGTSGEKLFF.

J is TRBJ1-2 and V is TRBV4-3; 11 bases match TRBD1. CDR1 LGHNA and CDR2 YSLEER come from the germline V gene. Trimming removed 0 bases from V and 7 bases from J; junction bases left unmatched: 7. The CDR3 contains 16 residues. The CDR3 reads CASSQEYRTGGIGYTF. The CDR3 nucleotides are TGCGCCAGCAGCCAAGAGTACCGGACAGGGGGCATTGGCTACACCTTC.

The sample holds a few counts of this clone. The chain uses TRBV14 and TRBJ2-5; D is unclear. Germline V lookup: CDR1 SGHDN, CDR2 FVKESK. CDR3 length equals 14 residues. Trimming removed 4 bases from V and 4 bases from J, with 13 bases in between. CDR3 residues: CASSPSTSRETQYF. The CDR3 DNA reads as TGTGCCAGCAGCCCAAGTACATCCCGAGAGACCCAGTACTTC.

This chain uses TRBV5-1 with TRBJ2-1, with a possible D match to TRBD1 (6 bases). CDR3 length: 16 amino acids. Trimming took off 0 bases at V and 0 bases at J, with 10 bases between the two ends. Germline assignment: CDR1 SGHRS and CDR2 YFSETQ. CDR3 sequence (DNA): TGCGCCAGCAGCTTGGCCCAGGGGAGCTCCTACAATGAGCAGTTCTTC. Translation gives CASSLAQGSSYNEQFF.

The chain carries TRBV10-3 and TRBJ2-1; the D is unclear. The CDR3 has 12 amino acids. Germline values: CDR1 ENHRY, CDR2 SYGVKD. V shed 0 bases and J shed 9 bases, with 6 bases lying between them. The CDR3 here is CAISESTREQFF. The CDR3 DNA sequence: TGTGCCATCAGTGAGTCGACTCGTGAGCAGTTCTTC.

The chain combines TRBV5-1 with TRBJ2-1; TRBD2 matches at 10 bases. The CDR3 is 18 residues long. Trimming took 4 bases from V and 2 from J; bases not matched to a gene: 12. Looked up from germline, CDR1 is SGHRS and CDR2 is YFSETQ. CDR3 sequence reads: CASSPGASGSPPYNEQFF. In DNA form, the CDR3 reads TGCGCCAGCAGCCCCGGGGCTAGCGGGAGTCCCCCCTACAATGAGCAGTTCTTC.

This clone was counted at least ten times. The chain employs TRBV2 and TRBJ1-2; D perhaps matches TRBD1 (6 bases). CDR1 is SNHLY, CDR2 FYNNEI, per germline. The CDR3 is made up of 12 amino acids. Trimming stripped 11 bases from V and 3 bases from J, with 13 bases between. The CDR3: CARKGGDYGYTF. The CDR3, as DNA: TGTGCCCGAAAAGGGGGTGACTATGGCTACACCTTC.